One T cell receptor beta chain is described in this entry. The antigen is undetermined. This record comes from a study of OX40 agonist ivuxolimab in advanced cancers. Profiled with immunoSEQ multiplex PCR; TCRdb holds only in-frame clones, not every one. The data hold roughly 75,000 clones, with 85% to 90% observed a single time. Findings of the study overall: In the 0.1 to 3.0 mg/kg range, CD4+ and CD8+ blood T cells had expanded clonally by week 6. The work left the antigen specificity of expanded peripheral T cells undetermined.

The V gene lost 7 bases and the J gene lost 5 bases, with 8 bases spanning the gap. This CDR3 comprises 12 residues. Germline V gene sequence: CDR1 LNHDA, CDR2 SQIVND (reference sequence). This specimen was CD4+ or CD8+ T cells sorted from blood, taken in a trial of the OX40 agonist ivuxolimab. The chain has TRBV19 and TRBJ2-2; either TRBD1 or TRBD2 may supply D (5 bases each). The receptor was derived from an adult with an advanced solid tumor such as melanoma, head and neck, liver or kidney cancer. The CDR3 is CASNGGTGELFF. As DNA, the CDR3 is TGTGCCAGTAATGGGGGAACCGGGGAGCTGTTTTTT.